A single sample gave rise to the 25 T cell receptor beta chains below, sequenced in a study of beta chain features in type 1 diabetes. Since all of the isolated RNA was reverse transcribed, expressed TCRB transcripts were what got sequenced. Method: immunoSEQ multiplex PCR; TCRdb's copy keeps in-frame clones and lacks some. The sample has fewer than 20,000 clones, less than 60% seen once. Sample: stem cell memory CD4+ T cells from blood. These receptors were obtained from a woman aged 18 to 35 in good health.

The V call is TRBV11-2, the J call TRBJ2-2, with a possible D match to TRBD2 (5 bases). The CDR3 sequence is 16 residues long. The V end lost 5 bases, the J end lost 7 bases, and 20 bases lay between the germline ends. Germline V CDR1 and CDR2: SGHAT, FQNNGV. The CDR3 DNA is TGTGCCAGCAGCCCCGTCAGCGGCAGAGAAATCGGGGAGCTGTTTTTT. This sequence encodes CASSPVSGREIGELFF. The full variable domain, completed using reference TRBV11-2 and TRBJ2-2, is EAGVAQSPRYKIIEKRQSVAFWCNPISGHATLYWYQQILGQGPKLLIQFQNNGVVDDSQLPKDRFSAERLKGVDSTLKIQPAKLEDSAVYLCASSPVSGREIGELFFGEGSRLTVL.

The gene calls are TRBV7-9 and TRBJ2-2; a possible D gene is TRBD1 (7 bases). The CDR3 is made up of 16 amino acids. CDR1 and CDR2 from the germline V gene are SEHNR and FQNEAQ (reference sequence). The V end lost 3 bases, the J end lost 0 bases, and 11 bases lay between the germline ends. In nucleotides, the CDR3 is TGTGCCAGCAGCTTGGCGGGACAGCCGAACACCGGGGAGCTGTTTTTT. It translates to CASSLAGQPNTGELFF.

This clone was counted only a few times. This chain uses TRBV29-1 with TRBJ2-7; 10 bases align to TRBD2. V was clipped by 4 bases and J by 2 bases; unmatched bases: 2. Germline V gene lookup returns CDR1 SQVTM and CDR2 ANQGSEA. This CDR3 contains 13 residues. In nucleotides, the CDR3 is TGCAGCGTTGGAGGACTAGCGGCCTACGAGCAGTACTTC. Amino acid sequence: CSVGGLAAYEQYF.

This chain connects TRBV4-2 to TRBJ1-1; 8 nucleotides line up with TRBD1. With 2 bases clipped from V and 7 bases from J, the junction kept 6 bases outside the gene matches. The CDR3 consists of 14 residues. CDR1 and CDR2 (germline): LGHNA, YNFKEQ. CDR3 nucleotides: TGTGCCAGCAGCCAACCCGGGACAGGCCTTGAAGCTTTCTTT. Its translation is CASSQPGTGLEAFF.

The chain has TRBV7-9 and TRBJ1-1; D is possibly TRBD1 (5 bases). CDR1 and CDR2 from the germline V gene are SEHNR and FQNEAQ (reference sequence). The CDR3 contains 14 residues. V dropped 0 bases and J dropped 3 bases, with 8 bases sitting between them. CDR3: CASSLAQGYTEAFF. CDR3 sequence (DNA): TGTGCCAGCAGCTTAGCTCAGGGTTACACTGAAGCTTTCTTT.

The V and J genes are TRBV11-3 and TRBJ2-1, with 8 bases that match TRBD2. The CDR3 length is 16 residues. Trimming at V came to 5 bases and at J to 0 bases, leaving 6 bases not matched to a gene. Per germline, CDR1 SGHNT and CDR2 YENEEA. Here the CDR3 reads CASSPFSGSSYNEQFF. The CDR3, as DNA: TGTGCCAGCAGCCCATTCAGCGGGAGCTCCTACAATGAGCAGTTCTTC. Full variable domain (rest looked up from reference TRBV11-3 and TRBJ2-1): EAGVVQSPRYKIIEKKQPVAFWCNPISGHNTLYWYLQNLGQGPELLIRYENEEAVDDSQLPKDRFSAERLKGVDSTLKIQPAELGDSAVYLCASSPFSGSSYNEQFFGPGTRLTVL.

This clone was detected a few times. The chain joins TRBV10-3 to TRBJ2-7; 13 positions agree with TRBD2. The CDR3 spans 17 residues. Trimming cost V 6 bases and J 3 bases; bases outside gene matches: 11. Germline V gene data show CDR1 as ENHRY and CDR2 as SYGVKD. The CDR3 DNA sequence: TGTGCCATCAGCAGGACTAGCGGGAGATCGTATGGCTACGAGCAGTACTTC. It encodes CAISRTSGRSYGYEQYF.

This clone was detected a few times. The rearrangement uses TRBV7-3 and TRBJ1-1; D gene unclear. Germline V gene lookup returns CDR1 SGHTA and CDR2 FQGTGA. The CDR3 has 13 amino acids. Trimming left V 4 bases short and J 4 bases short, with 10 bases between. CDR3 nucleotides: TGTGCCAGCAGCTCCGGGTTTGGCACTGAAGCTTTCTTT. Protein sequence: CASSSGFGTEAFF.

V gene TRBV10-3 combines with J gene TRBJ2-2; 16 bases are a match to TRBD2. Germline lookup yields CDR1 ENHRY and CDR2 SYGVKD. Unmatched junction bases numbered 7, after V lost 6 bases and J lost 6 bases. The length of the CDR3 is 17 residues. CDR3 DNA sequence: TGTGCCATCAGAGGGACTAGCGGGAGGGGCGTCGCCGGGGAGCTGTTTTTT. Translation: CAIRGTSGRGVAGELFF.

V is TRBV5-4 and J is TRBJ2-5; 10 bases line up with TRBD1. The CDR3 sequence is 15 residues long. CDR1 is SGHNT and CDR2 is YYREEE in the germline V gene (reference sequence). After removal of 4 bases from V and 5 bases from J, the junction contained 8 bases not matched to a gene. The CDR3 here is CASSRGQGRGETQYF. CDR3 coding DNA: TGTGCCAGCAGCAGGGGACAGGGGCGAGGGGAGACCCAGTACTTC.

This clone came up a few times. This rearrangement joins TRBV30 to TRBJ2-3; D ambiguous. The CDR3 runs to 15 residues. CDR1 and CDR2 from the germline V gene are GTSNPN and SVGIG (reference sequence). V gave up 1 base and J gave up 2 bases, with 13 bases separating them. CDR3 loop: CAWSAPGVATDTQYF. For the CDR3, the DNA is TGTGCCTGGAGTGCCCCTGGTGTGGCCACAGATACGCAGTATTTT.

In its sample, this clone was seen a few times. The CDR3 nucleotides read TGCAGCGTTGAGACAGGGGGTCGGAGCTATGGCTACACCTTC. The encoded protein is CSVETGGRSYGYTF. The chain employs TRBV29-1 and TRBJ1-2; 9 bases line up with TRBD1. The CDR3 covers 14 residues. The germline V gene has CDR1 SQVTM and CDR2 ANQGSEA. V was pared by 3 bases and J by 4 bases, with 6 bases of the junction left unmatched.

This clone was counted between two and nine times. The chain carries TRBV7-3 and TRBJ2-6, with a weak D call TRBD1 (6 bases). Trimming took off 5 bases at V and 0 bases at J, with 11 bases between the two ends. Looked up from germline, CDR1 is SGHTA and CDR2 is FQGTGA. The CDR3 length is 16 residues. CDR3 in amino acids: CASSLRGGSGANVLTF. The CDR3 DNA sequence: TGTGCCAGCAGCCTTCGAGGGGGCTCTGGGGCCAACGTCCTGACTTTC.

V usage is TRBV6-5 and J usage is TRBJ1-3, with TRBD1 matching over 10 bases. The CDR3 is 15 residues long. J lost 0 bases, V lost 7 bases, and 3 bases had no gene match. In germline, CDR1 is MNHEY, CDR2 SVGAGI. CDR3 protein: CASIDRGLSGNTIYF. CDR3 sequence (DNA): TGTGCCAGCATAGACAGGGGGCTCTCTGGAAACACCATATATTTT.

The chain joins TRBV19 to TRBJ1-3; no clear D. V was clipped by 3 bases and J by 4 bases, with 10 bases between them. This CDR3 has 14 residues. The germline V gene has CDR1 LNHDA and CDR2 SQIVND (reference sequence). CDR3 amino acids: CASSMGNPGNTIYF. The CDR3 DNA is TGTGCCAGTAGTATGGGCAACCCAGGAAACACCATATATTTT.

This clone was seen more than once but under ten times. V and J are TRBV19 and TRBJ2-1, with 8 bases identical to TRBD2. This CDR3 is 16 amino acids long. V dropped 5 bases and J dropped 3; count of bases not matched to a gene: 9. Germline CDR1 LNHDA, CDR2 SQIVND (reference sequence). The CDR3, as DNA: TGTGCCAGTAGTTGGGACGGGGGGGCCGGCTACAATGAGCAGTTCTTC. It specifies CASSWDGGAGYNEQFF.

The V call is TRBV15, the J call TRBJ1-2; D perhaps matches TRBD1 (5 bases). V was clipped by 0 bases and J by 3 bases, with 8 bases between them. In germline, CDR1 is LNHNV, CDR2 YYDKDF (reference sequence). The CDR3 consists of 14 residues. DNA for the CDR3: TGTGCCACCAGCAGAGATATGACAGACTATGGCTACACCTTC. Translated, it gives CATSRDMTDYGYTF.

This clone was picked up one time. This sequence joins TRBV5-6 and TRBJ2-7; TRBD1 might be the D (6 bases). Trimming took off 3 bases at V and 3 bases at J, with 13 bases between the two ends. Germline assignment: CDR1 SGHDT and CDR2 YYEEEE. The length of the CDR3 is 14 residues. The CDR3 DNA is TGTGCCAGCAGCTACGGACAGTGGGGCTACGAGCAGTACTTC. Protein sequence: CASSYGQWGYEQYF.

The chain combines TRBV7-2 with TRBJ1-1, with unresolved D. The V gene lost 0 bases and the J gene lost 7 bases, with 12 bases spanning the gap. Germline assignment: CDR1 SGHTA and CDR2 FQGNSA. This CDR3 has 14 amino acids. CDR3 amino acids: CASSLALGQVEAFF. CDR3 DNA: TGTGCCAGCAGCTTAGCGCTTGGGCAGGTTGAAGCTTTCTTT.

This clone was counted a few times. The chain combines TRBV6-5 with TRBJ1-6, with 7 bases aligning to TRBD1. Trimming took 10 bases from V and 6 from J; bases not matched to a gene: 9. The CDR3 runs 14 residues. The germline V gene encodes CDR1 MNHEY and CDR2 SVGAGI. CDR3 in DNA: TGTGCCACCCTCCCGAACAGGGGTAATTCACCCCTCCACTTT. Residues: CATLPNRGNSPLHF.

The chain joins TRBV19 to TRBJ1-1; 9 bases match TRBD1. CDR3 size: 15 residues. Germline trimming cut 2 bases from V and 0 bases from J; bases unmatched to any gene: 1. Per germline, CDR1 LNHDA and CDR2 SQIVND (reference sequence). CDR3 DNA sequence: TGTGCCAGTAGTATACGGACAGGGGTGAACACTGAAGCTTTCTTT. Protein: CASSIRTGVNTEAFF.

In its sample, this clone was seen a few times. The V and J genes are TRBV7-2 and TRBJ2-7; TRBD2 matches 8 bases. The CDR3 length is 18 residues. Germline-derived CDR1 and CDR2 are SGHTA and FQGNSA. Trimming cost V 5 bases and J 0 bases; bases outside gene matches: 15. The CDR3 sequence: CASSRNNRGGGISYEQYF. CDR3 DNA: TGTGCCAGCAGCCGGAATAATCGAGGCGGGGGGATCTCCTACGAGCAGTACTTC.

The chain employs TRBV5-4 and TRBJ2-5, with TRBD2 as a possible D gene (5 bases). This CDR3 spans 13 amino acids. V shed 4 bases and J shed 2 bases, with 9 bases lying between them. Germline V gene sequence: CDR1 SGHNT, CDR2 YYREEE (reference sequence). The CDR3 region has the DNA TGTGCCAGCAGCCCGCCGGGGCAAGAGACCCAGTACTTC. This codes for CASSPPGQETQYF.

The chain has TRBV27 and TRBJ2-1; 12 positions match TRBD2. This CDR3 is built from 16 residues. The J segment lost 2 bases and the V segment lost 3 bases, leaving 2 bases of the junction unmatched. The germline V gene has CDR1 MNHEY and CDR2 SMNVEV (reference sequence). The CDR3 nucleotides are TGTGCCAGCAGTTTCCTAGCGGGAGGGGCCTACAATGAGCAGTTCTTC. Protein sequence: CASSFLAGGAYNEQFF.

The rearrangement links TRBV19 to TRBJ2-2; 7 bases align to TRBD1. CDR3 size: 15 residues. Looked up from germline, CDR1 is LNHDA and CDR2 is SQIVND (reference sequence). Trimming removed 3 bases from V and 5 bases from J; junction bases left unmatched: 6. In DNA, the CDR3 is TGTGCCAGTAGTATCCAAGGGGGCTCGACCGGGGAGCTGTTTTTT. Translated: CASSIQGGSTGELFF. Supplemented by reference TRBV19 and TRBJ2-2, the full variable domain reads DGGITQSPKYLFRKEGQNVTLSCEQNLNHDAMYWYRQDPGQGLRLIYYSQIVNDFQKGDIAEGYSVSREKKESFPLTVTSAQKNPTAFYLCASSIQGGSTGELFFGEGSRLTVL.